This T cell receptor (beta chain) was observed in a study of metastatic and nonmetastatic thyroid tumors. Study context: For malignant and benign thyroid patients, tumor or nodule tissue and blood were the sources whose repertoires were compared.

By share, this clone counts as medium-sized. Patients had received no treatment of any kind before thyroid surgery. CDR1 and CDR2 (germline): LGHNA, YNFKEQ. V dropped 1 base and J dropped 3 bases, with 10 bases sitting between them. There are 14 residues in the CDR3. TCRdb reassembled clones from the PCR reads with MiXCR. The top ten clones hold approximately 15% of a sample with some 30,000 clones, less than 14% of them seen once. The genes are TRBV4-2 and TRBJ2-7; D might be TRBD1 (5 bases). Source material: blood. The TCR comes from a female donor with papillary thyroid cancer or a benign thyroid nodule (not recorded which). Some clones in this sample may be carry-over from other donors' samples. CDR3 region: CASSQGLQGYEQYF. The CDR3 region has the DNA TGTGCCAGCAGCCAAGGGCTTCAGGGCTACGAGCAGTACTTC.